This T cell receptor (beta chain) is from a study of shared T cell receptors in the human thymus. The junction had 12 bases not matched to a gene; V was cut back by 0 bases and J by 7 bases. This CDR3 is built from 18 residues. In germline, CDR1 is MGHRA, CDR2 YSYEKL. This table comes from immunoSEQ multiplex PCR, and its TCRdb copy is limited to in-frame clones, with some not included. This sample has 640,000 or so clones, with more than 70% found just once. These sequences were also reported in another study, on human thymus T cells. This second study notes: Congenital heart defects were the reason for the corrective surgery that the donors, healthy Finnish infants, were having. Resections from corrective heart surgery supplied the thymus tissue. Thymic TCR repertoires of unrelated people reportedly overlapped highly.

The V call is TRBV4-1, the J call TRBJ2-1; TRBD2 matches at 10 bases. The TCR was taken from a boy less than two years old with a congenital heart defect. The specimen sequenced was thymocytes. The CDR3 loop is CASSQDPVLAGEKNEQFF. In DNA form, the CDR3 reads TGCGCCAGCAGCCAAGATCCGGTGCTAGCGGGAGAAAAGAATGAGCAGTTCTTC.